The present entry profiles one T cell receptor (beta chain) with its context. As yet, its antigen is unknown. This sample is drawn from a study of T cell responses to AZD1222 COVID-19 vaccine. The repertoire was sequenced with immunoSEQ multiplex PCR; TCRdb's copy has only in-frame clones and lacks some. The sample has about 67,000 clones, 83% seen once. Trimming took 2 bases from V and 11 from J, leaving 6 bases between them. The CDR3 is 11 residues long. The germline CDR1 and CDR2 sequences are MDHEN and SYDVKM. Study conclusions and caveats: Close to half of all spike-specific TCRs reportedly target regions of the variants that are unmutated. The donor cohort was predominantly white British with a female majority, and clonal diversity may have been underestimated.

The V and J genes are TRBV28 and TRBJ1-4, with D perhaps TRBD1 (5 bases). The sample here was peripheral blood, taken 28 days after the second AZD1222 dose. This receptor was identified in an adult who received the AZD1222 COVID-19 vaccine. CDR3: CASSLGAKLFF. CDR3 sequence (DNA): TGTGCCAGCAGTTTAGGGGCGAAACTGTTTTTT.